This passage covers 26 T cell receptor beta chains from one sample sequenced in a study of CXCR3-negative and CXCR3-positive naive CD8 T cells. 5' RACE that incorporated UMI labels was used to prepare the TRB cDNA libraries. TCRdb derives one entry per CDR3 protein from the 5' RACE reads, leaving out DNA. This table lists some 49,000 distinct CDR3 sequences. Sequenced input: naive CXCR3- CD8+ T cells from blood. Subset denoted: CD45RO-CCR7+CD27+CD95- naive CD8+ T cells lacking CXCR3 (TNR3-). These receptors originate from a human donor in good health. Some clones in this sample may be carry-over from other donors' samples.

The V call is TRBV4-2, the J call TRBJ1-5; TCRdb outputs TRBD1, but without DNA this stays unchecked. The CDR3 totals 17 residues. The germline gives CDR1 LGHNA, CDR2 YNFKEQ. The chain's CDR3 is CASSQDSPGRGGQPQHF.

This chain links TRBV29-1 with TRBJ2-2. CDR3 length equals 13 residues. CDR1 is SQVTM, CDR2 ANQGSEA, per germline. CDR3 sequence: CSVEDLVAGELFF.

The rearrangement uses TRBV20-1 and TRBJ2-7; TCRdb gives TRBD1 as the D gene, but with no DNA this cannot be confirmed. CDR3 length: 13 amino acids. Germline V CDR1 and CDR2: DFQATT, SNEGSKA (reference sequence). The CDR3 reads CSARRGERYEQYF.

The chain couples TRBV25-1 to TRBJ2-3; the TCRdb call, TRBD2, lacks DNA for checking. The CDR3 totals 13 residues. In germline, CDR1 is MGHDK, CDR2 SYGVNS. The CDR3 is CASSSGSTDTQYF.

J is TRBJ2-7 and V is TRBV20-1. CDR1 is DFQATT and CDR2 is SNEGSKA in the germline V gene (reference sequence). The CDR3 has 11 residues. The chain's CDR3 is CSARDYYEQYF.

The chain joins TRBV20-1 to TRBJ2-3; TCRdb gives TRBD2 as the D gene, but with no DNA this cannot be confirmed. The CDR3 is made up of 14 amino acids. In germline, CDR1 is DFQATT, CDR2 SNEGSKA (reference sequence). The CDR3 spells CSAPALAGTDTQYF.

CDR3 sequence: CSVEPRVAVDPYF. The genes are TRBV29-1 and TRBJ2-3; TCRdb reports TRBD1, a call that lacks DNA to check it against. The germline CDR1 and CDR2 sequences are SQVTM and ANQGSEA. CDR3 length: 13 amino acids.

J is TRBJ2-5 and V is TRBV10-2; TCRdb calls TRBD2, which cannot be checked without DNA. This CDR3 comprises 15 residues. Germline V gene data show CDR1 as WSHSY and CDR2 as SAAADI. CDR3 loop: CASSESGLVRETQYF.

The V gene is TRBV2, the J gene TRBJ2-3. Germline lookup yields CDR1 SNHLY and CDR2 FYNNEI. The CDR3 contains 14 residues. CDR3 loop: CASSEAPGADTQYF.

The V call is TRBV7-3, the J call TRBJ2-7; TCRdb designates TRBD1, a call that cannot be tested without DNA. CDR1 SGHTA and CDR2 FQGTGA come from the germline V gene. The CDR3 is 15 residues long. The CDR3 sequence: CASSLTGAGDYEQYF.

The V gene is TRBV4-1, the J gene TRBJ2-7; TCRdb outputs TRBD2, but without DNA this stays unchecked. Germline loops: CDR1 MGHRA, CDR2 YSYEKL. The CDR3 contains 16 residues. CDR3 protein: CASSQLFLAGGYEQYF.

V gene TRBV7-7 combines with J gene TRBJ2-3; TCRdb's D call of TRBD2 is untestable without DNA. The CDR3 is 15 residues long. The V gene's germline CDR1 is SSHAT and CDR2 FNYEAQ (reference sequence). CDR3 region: CASSPGLANTDTQYF.

CDR3 protein: CASTWEGEAYEQYF. The rearrangement links TRBV28 to TRBJ2-7; TCRdb outputs TRBD2, but without DNA this stays unchecked. The CDR3 extends over 14 amino acids. From germline, CDR1 is MDHEN and CDR2 SYDVKM.

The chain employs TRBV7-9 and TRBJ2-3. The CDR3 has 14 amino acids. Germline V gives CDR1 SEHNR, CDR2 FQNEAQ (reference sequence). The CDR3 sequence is CASSLVVATDTQYF.

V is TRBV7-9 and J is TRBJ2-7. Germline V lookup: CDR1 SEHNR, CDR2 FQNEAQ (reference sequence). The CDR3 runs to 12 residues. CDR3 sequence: CASSPTTYEQYF.

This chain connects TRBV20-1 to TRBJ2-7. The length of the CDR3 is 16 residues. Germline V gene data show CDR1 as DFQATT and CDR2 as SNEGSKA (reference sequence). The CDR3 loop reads CSARELAGFLPYEQYF.

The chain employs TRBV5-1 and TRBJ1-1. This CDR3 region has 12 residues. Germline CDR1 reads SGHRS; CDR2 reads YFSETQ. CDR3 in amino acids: CASSFGFTEAFF.

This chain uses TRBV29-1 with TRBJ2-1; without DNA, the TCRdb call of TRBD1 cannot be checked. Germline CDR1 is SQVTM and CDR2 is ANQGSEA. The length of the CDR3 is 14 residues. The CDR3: CSLTGVSSYNEQFF.

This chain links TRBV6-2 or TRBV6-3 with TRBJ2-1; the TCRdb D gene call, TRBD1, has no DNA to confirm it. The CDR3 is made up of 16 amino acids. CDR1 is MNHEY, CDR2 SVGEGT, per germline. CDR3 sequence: CASTPQVLSPYNEQFF.

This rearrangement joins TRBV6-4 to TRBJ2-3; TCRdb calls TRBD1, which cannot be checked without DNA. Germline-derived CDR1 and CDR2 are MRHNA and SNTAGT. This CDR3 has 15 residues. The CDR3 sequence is CASSDSAGSTDTQYF.

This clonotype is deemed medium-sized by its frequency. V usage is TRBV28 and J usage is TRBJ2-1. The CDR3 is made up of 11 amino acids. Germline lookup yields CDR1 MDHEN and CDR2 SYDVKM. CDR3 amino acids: CASSLGNEQFF.

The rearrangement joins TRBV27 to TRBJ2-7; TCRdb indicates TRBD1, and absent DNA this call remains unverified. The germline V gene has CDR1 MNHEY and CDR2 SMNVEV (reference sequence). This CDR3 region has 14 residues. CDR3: CASSGGGLPYEQYF.

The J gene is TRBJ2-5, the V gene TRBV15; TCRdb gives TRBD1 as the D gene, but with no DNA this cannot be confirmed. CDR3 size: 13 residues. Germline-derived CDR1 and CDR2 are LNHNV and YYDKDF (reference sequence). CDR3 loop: CATSRAGEETQYF.

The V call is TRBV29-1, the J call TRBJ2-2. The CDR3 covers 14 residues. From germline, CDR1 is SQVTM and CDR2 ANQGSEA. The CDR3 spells CSVELSGSVGELFF.

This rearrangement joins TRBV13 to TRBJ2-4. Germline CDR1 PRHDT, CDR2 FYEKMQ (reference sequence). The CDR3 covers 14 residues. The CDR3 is CASSSRDQKNIQYF.

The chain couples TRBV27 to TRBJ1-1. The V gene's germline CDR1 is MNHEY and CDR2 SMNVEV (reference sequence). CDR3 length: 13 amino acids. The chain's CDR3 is CASSGGALTEAFF.